A selection of T cell receptor beta chains follows, all from one sample in a study of shared clonotypes between healthy human individuals. The data were produced by immunoSEQ multiplex PCR, yet TCRdb's version contains in-frame clones alone and is incomplete. Of about 2 million clones in the sample, about 95% were seen once. Sequenced input: naive CD8+ T cells sorted from blood. The origin of the receptors is a man younger than 30 in good health. Both conserved end residues are part of each CDR3. Each record gives: CDR3 DNA, CDR3 protein, V gene, clone size, J gene, D gene. D genes are given only for firm matches. Expanded clones get a size class; other rows say once, few or many, or leave the size out.

DNA: TGTGCCAGCACGCTGATGAGAGGCTACGAGCAGTACTTC
CDR3: CASTLMRGYEQYF
V: TRBV7-2
size: .
J: TRBJ2-7
D: .

DNA: TGTGCCAGCACCTTGGGGGGCGAGCAGTACTTC
CDR3: CASTLGGEQYF
V: TRBV6-6
size: .
J: TRBJ2-7
D: .

DNA: TGTGCCAGCAGTCCTCGACAGGATCCCGGGGAGCTGTTTTTT
CDR3: CASSPRQDPGELFF
V: TRBV27
size: .
J: TRBJ2-2
D: .

DNA: TGTGCCAGCAGTTACTCGGAGGAGTACGAGCAGTACTTC
CDR3: CASSYSEEYEQYF
V: TRBV6-5
size: .
J: TRBJ2-7
D: .

DNA: TGTGCCAGCAGTGAGTCAGGGACAGGAGCCAACACCGGGGAGCTGTTTTTT
CDR3: CASSESGTGANTGELFF
V: TRBV2
size: .
J: TRBJ2-2
D: TRBD1

DNA: TGTGCCAGCAGCTTACGGACTAGCGGGTCTCCCTACAATGAGCAGTTCTTC
CDR3: CASSLRTSGSPYNEQFF
V: TRBV7-6
size: .
J: TRBJ2-1
D: TRBD2

DNA: TGTGCCAGCAGTTTTACAGGGGGGAACTATGGCTACACCTTC
CDR3: CASSFTGGNYGYTF
V: TRBV27
size: .
J: TRBJ1-2
D: TRBD1

DNA: TGTGCCAGCAGCCCTCGGACAGGGGGCGTGTACGAGCAGTACTTC
CDR3: CASSPRTGGVYEQYF
V: TRBV7-9
size: .
J: TRBJ2-7
D: TRBD1

DNA: TGCGCCAGCAGCCAAGATACTAGCGGGGCTTACGAGCAGTACTTC
CDR3: CASSQDTSGAYEQYF
V: TRBV4-1
size: .
J: TRBJ2-7
D: TRBD2

DNA: TGTGCCAGCAGCTCTACTAGGGATGGGGAAAAACTGTTTTTT
CDR3: CASSSTRDGEKLFF
V: TRBV7-9
size: .
J: TRBJ1-4
D: .

DNA: TGTGCCAGCAGCTTAGTGGACAGGGGACCCTACGAGCAGTACTTC
CDR3: CASSLVDRGPYEQYF
V: TRBV7-2
size: .
J: TRBJ2-7
D: TRBD1

DNA: TGTGCCAGCAGCTTAGGGACTAGCGGGAGTTTTTCCTACGAGCAGTACTTC
CDR3: CASSLGTSGSFSYEQYF
V: TRBV7-6
size: .
J: TRBJ2-7
D: TRBD2

DNA: TGCGCCAGCAGCCAAGATGGGACAGGCGCTAACTATGGCTACACCTTC
CDR3: CASSQDGTGANYGYTF
V: TRBV4-1
size: .
J: TRBJ1-2
D: TRBD1

DNA: TGTGCCAGCGGGACAGGGGGCATAAACTATGGCTACACCTTC
CDR3: CASGTGGINYGYTF
V: TRBV6-5
size: .
J: TRBJ1-2
D: TRBD1

DNA: TGCAGCGTTGAAGATCCCCTAAGTCTGTCAGATACGCAGTATTTT
CDR3: CSVEDPLSLSDTQYF
V: TRBV29-1
size: .
J: TRBJ2-3
D: .

DNA: TGTGCCAGCAGACGGACAGGGGGCGACTATGGCTACACCTTC
CDR3: CASRRTGGDYGYTF
V: TRBV13
size: .
J: TRBJ1-2
D: TRBD1

DNA: TGTGCCAGCAGCTATAGCGGGGGGGCCCCAGAGTTCTTC
CDR3: CASSYSGGAPEFF
V: TRBV5-4
size: once
J: TRBJ2-1
D: TRBD2

DNA: TGTGCCAGTAGTATCCACCCTGCCCAGGGGTTGATTAGGGAGACCCAGTACTTC
CDR3: CASSIHPAQGLIRETQYF
V: TRBV19
size: .
J: TRBJ2-5
D: .

DNA: TGCGCCAGCAGCCAGGCCACAGGGGCTGGGAGCTCCTACGAGCAGTACTTC
CDR3: CASSQATGAGSSYEQYF
V: TRBV4-1
size: once
J: TRBJ2-7
D: TRBD1

DNA: TGTGCCTCTGAGGGTACCTATAGCAATCAGCCCCAGCATTTT
CDR3: CASEGTYSNQPQHF
V: TRBV10-3
size: .
J: TRBJ1-5
D: .

DNA: TGTGCCAGCAGCGTAGGTAACAGCAACTACGAGCAGTACTTC
CDR3: CASSVGNSNYEQYF
V: TRBV9
size: .
J: TRBJ2-7
D: .

DNA: TGCGCCAGCAGCCAAGCTAAAGGGGGCGTCGACAATGAGCAGTTCTTC
CDR3: CASSQAKGGVDNEQFF
V: TRBV4-3
size: .
J: TRBJ2-1
D: TRBD1

DNA: TGTGCCACCAGCGCACGACAGGTATCTTCATCGGCAGATACGCAGTATTTT
CDR3: CATSARQVSSSADTQYF
V: TRBV15
size: .
J: TRBJ2-3
D: .

DNA: TGTGCCAGCAGCACAGGACCCATCGGGGAGCTGTTTTTT
CDR3: CASSTGPIGELFF
V: TRBV7-9
size: .
J: TRBJ2-2
D: .

DNA: TGTGCCAGAGGGGGGGCGAGCTCCTACGAGCAGTACTTC
CDR3: CARGGASSYEQYF
V: TRBV2
size: .
J: TRBJ2-7
D: .

DNA: TGTGCCAGCGAAACTAGCAGCGTTAAGGATGAGCAGTTCTTC
CDR3: CASETSSVKDEQFF
V: TRBV7-9
size: .
J: TRBJ2-1
D: .

DNA: TGTGCCAGCAGCTTAGTCCCACTAGCGGGAGGTTACGATGAGCAGTTCTTC
CDR3: CASSLVPLAGGYDEQFF
V: TRBV7-9
size: .
J: TRBJ2-1
D: TRBD2

DNA: TGTGCCAGCAGCTTATATGTGGAGTCCTACGAGCAGTACTTC
CDR3: CASSLYVESYEQYF
V: TRBV7-6
size: .
J: TRBJ2-7
D: .

DNA: TGTGCCAGCAGTTACTCGACAGGCTTGCAAGGTGGCTACACCTTC
CDR3: CASSYSTGLQGGYTF
V: TRBV6-5
size: .
J: TRBJ1-2
D: .

DNA: TGTGCCAGCAGCGACTCTGGGGGGACACCTAGGTTGGATACGCAGTATTTT
CDR3: CASSDSGGTPRLDTQYF
V: TRBV7-9
size: .
J: TRBJ2-3
D: .

DNA: TGTGCCAGCAGCGAAGGGACAGGGGGCACCTACAATGAGCAGTTCTTC
CDR3: CASSEGTGGTYNEQFF
V: TRBV27
size: .
J: TRBJ2-1
D: TRBD1

DNA: TGTGCCAGTAGCCTGTCCATCTCCTACGAGCAGTACTTC
CDR3: CASSLSISYEQYF
V: TRBV19
size: .
J: TRBJ2-7
D: .

DNA: TGTGCCAGCAGCTTAGCGCGTAGTGGGACAGCCTACAATGAGCAGTTCTTC
CDR3: CASSLARSGTAYNEQFF
V: TRBV7-9
size: .
J: TRBJ2-1
D: TRBD1

DNA: TGTGCCAGCAGTTCTGGCAGTCTTACTGGGGCCAACGTCCTGACTTTC
CDR3: CASSSGSLTGANVLTF
V: TRBV27
size: .
J: TRBJ2-6
D: .

DNA: TGTGCCAGCAGACTACTCAGGGAGGGGTACACTGAAGCTTTCTTT
CDR3: CASRLLREGYTEAFF
V: TRBV28
size: .
J: TRBJ1-1
D: .